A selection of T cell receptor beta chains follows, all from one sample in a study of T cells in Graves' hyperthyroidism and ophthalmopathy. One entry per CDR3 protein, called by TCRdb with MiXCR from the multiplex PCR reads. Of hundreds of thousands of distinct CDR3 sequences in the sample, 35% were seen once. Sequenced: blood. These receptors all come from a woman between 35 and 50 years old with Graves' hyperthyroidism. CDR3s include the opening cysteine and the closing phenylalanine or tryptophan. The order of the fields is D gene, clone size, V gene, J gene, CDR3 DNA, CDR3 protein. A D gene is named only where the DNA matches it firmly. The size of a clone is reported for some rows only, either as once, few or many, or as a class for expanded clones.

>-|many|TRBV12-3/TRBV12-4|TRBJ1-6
TGTGCCAGCAGCCCAACGGTGGGGTCTTCATCCCTCCACTTT
CASSPTVGSSSLHF
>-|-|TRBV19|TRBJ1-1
TGTGCCACCCAGAGTCCCTGGAACACTGAAGCTTTCTTT
CATQSPWNTEAFF
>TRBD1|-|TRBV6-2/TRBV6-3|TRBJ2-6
TGTGCCAGCAGCGACGGGACAGGGTCCGTCCTGACTTTC
CASSDGTGSVLTF
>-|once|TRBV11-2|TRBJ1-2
TGTGCCCTACAGGGCCAATATGGCTACACCTTC
CALQGQYGYTF
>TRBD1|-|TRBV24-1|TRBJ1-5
TGTGCCAGCAGTTCTAGCACCCAGGGGGCTTACACTTACGGCAATCAGCCCCAGCATTTT
CASSSSTQGAYTYGNQPQHF
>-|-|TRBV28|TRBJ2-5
TGTGCCAGCAGTGCCCAGGGAGATCAGGCGGAGACCCAGTACTTC
CASSAQGDQAETQYF
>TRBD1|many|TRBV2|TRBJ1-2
TGTGCCAGCAGTCAACAGGGGATAGCTAACTATGGCTACACCTTC
CASSQQGIANYGYTF
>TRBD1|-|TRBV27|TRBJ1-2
TGTGCCAGCCGGGACAGTCTCCATGGCTACACCTTC
CASRDSLHGYTF
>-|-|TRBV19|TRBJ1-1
TGTGCCAGTAGCGGGGGACTAGCGGGATTCTTT
CASSGGLAGFF
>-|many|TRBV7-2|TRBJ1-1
TGTGCCAGCAGCAAAAGTCCGAACACTGAAGCTTTCTTT
CASSKSPNTEAFF
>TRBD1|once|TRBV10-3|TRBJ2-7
TGTGCCAGCAGTTACTACATGACAGGGCCTACCTACGAGCAGTACTTC
CASSYYMTGPTYEQYF
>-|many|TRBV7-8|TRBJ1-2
TGTGCCAGCAGCTTAGCGCTTGACTCCGGTGCGCACTATGGCTACACCTTC
CASSLALDSGAHYGYTF
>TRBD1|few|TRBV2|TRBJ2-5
TGTGCCAGCAGTTTATCCCAGGGGGCGGTGGAGACCCAGTACTTC
CASSLSQGAVETQYF
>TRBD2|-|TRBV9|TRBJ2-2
TGTGCCAGCACCCAGAGCGGGGGTAACACCGGGGAGCTGTTTTTT
CASTQSGGNTGELFF
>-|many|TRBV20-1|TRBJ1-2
TGCAGTGCTAGTTCGGAAGAGGCTAACTATGGCTACACCTTC
CSASSEEANYGYTF
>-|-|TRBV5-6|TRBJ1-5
TGTGCCAGCAGCTCGTCAGTTGATCAGCCCCAGCATTTT
CASSSSVDQPQHF
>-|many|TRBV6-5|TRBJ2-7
TGTGCCTCTTCCTCTCGGTCCGAGCAGTACTTC
CASSSRSEQYF
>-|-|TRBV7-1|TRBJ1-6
TGTGCCAGCAGCGCCCTAGGGGGGAGTAATTCACCCCTCCACTTT
CASSALGGSNSPLHF